These T cell receptor beta chains were read from a single sample in a study of blood T cell repertoires in COVID-19. Here immunoSEQ multiplex PCR was the method, and the copy in TCRdb shows in-frame clones only, minus some. This table holds 180,000 or so clones, more than 85% found once. The sample was peripheral blood. The receptors shown here come from a man younger than 30 with acute or convalescent COVID-19. CDR3s include the opening cysteine and the closing phenylalanine or tryptophan. D genes are given only for firm matches. Only some rows state a clone size, as once, few, many or a class for expanded clones.

abundance,v_gene,j_gene,d_gene,CDR3nt,CDR3aa
.,TRBV7-3,TRBJ2-1,.,TGTGCCAGCAGCCCTTGGGGGCAGCCGGCCAATGAGCAGTTCTTC,CASSPWGQPANEQFF
.,TRBV7-9,TRBJ2-5,TRBD1,TGTGCCAGCAGCCAGCTCGGACAGGGGGCGCGTGAGACCCAGTACTTC,CASSQLGQGARETQYF
.,TRBV19,TRBJ1-2,TRBD1,TGTGCCAGTAGTCCGGGACAGGGCTATGGCTACACCTTC,CASSPGQGYGYTF
.,TRBV19,TRBJ2-1,TRBD1,TGTGCCAGTAGTATAGAGGACAGGGGTTCCTACAATGAGCAGTTCTTC,CASSIEDRGSYNEQFF
.,TRBV6-4,TRBJ1-1,.,TGTGCCAGCAGTGACTTGTTGAGGGTGAACACTGAAGCTTTCTTT,CASSDLLRVNTEAFF
.,TRBV10-3,TRBJ2-3,.,TGTGCCATCAGTGGCCCGGCGGGGAGCACAGATACGCAGTATTTT,CAISGPAGSTDTQYF
.,TRBV9,TRBJ2-5,TRBD1,TGTGCCAGCAGCGTAGGGCAGGGGGATTTGGAGACCCAGTACTTC,CASSVGQGDLETQYF
.,TRBV27,TRBJ1-5,TRBD1,TGTGCCAGCAGTTCTGGGACAGGGGGAGCTCAGCCCCAGCATTTT,CASSSGTGGAQPQHF
.,TRBV7-9,TRBJ1-4,.,TGTGCCAGCAGCGCCGTCGGAGGGCCTAATGAAAAACTGTTTTTT,CASSAVGGPNEKLFF
.,TRBV30,TRBJ1-6,.,TGTGCCTGGGAAGGTCGGGGTAATTCACCCCTCCACTTT,CAWEGRGNSPLHF
.,TRBV13,TRBJ1-1,TRBD1,TGTGCCAGCAGTAACGACAGGGGGCTGAACACTGAAGCTTTCTTT,CASSNDRGLNTEAFF
.,TRBV24-1,TRBJ2-3,.,TGTGCCACCAGGGACCTAGCCACAGATACGCAGTATTTT,CATRDLATDTQYF
.,TRBV24-1,TRBJ1-2,TRBD1,TGTGCCATCTCCGGGACAGGGGGTGGCTACACCTTC,CAISGTGGGYTF
.,TRBV30,TRBJ2-5,TRBD2,TGTGCCTGGAGGAATCCAGGGAGGGGAGAGACCCAGTACTTC,CAWRNPGRGETQYF
.,TRBV30,TRBJ1-1,.,TGTGCCTGGAGAGCGCTGCCCCAAACACCTGAAGCTTTCTTT,CAWRALPQTPEAFF
.,TRBV7-3,TRBJ2-1,TRBD2,TGTGCCAGCAGCCCCGGACTAGCGGGGGTGCATGAGCAGTTCTTC,CASSPGLAGVHEQFF
once,TRBV29-1,TRBJ1-2,.,TGCAGCGTTGAACGGGCAGGGCGGAATGGCTACACCTTC,CSVERAGRNGYTF
.,TRBV15,TRBJ1-2,.,TGTGCCACCAGCAGAGATCGACAGCCCTTGGATGGCTACACCTTC,CATSRDRQPLDGYTF
.,TRBV28,TRBJ1-1,TRBD1,TGTGCCAGCAGTTTTACTAGGGGGACAGGGTATACTGAAGCTTTCTTT,CASSFTRGTGYTEAFF
.,TRBV7-3,TRBJ2-5,.,TGTGCCAGCAGCTTAGTTAGCGGAGAGACCCAGTACTTC,CASSLVSGETQYF
once,TRBV19,TRBJ1-1,TRBD1,TGTGCCAGTAGTATATGGACAGGGTCTTCGACTGAAGCTTTCTTT,CASSIWTGSSTEAFF
few,TRBV2,TRBJ2-2,.,TGTGCCAGCAGTGAGGTGGGAGGCACCGGGGAGCTGTTTTTT,CASSEVGGTGELFF
.,TRBV30,TRBJ1-5,.,TGTGCCTGGAACCGGGGGGGGGCTAGCAATCAGCCCCAGCATTTT,CAWNRGGASNQPQHF
.,TRBV30,TRBJ1-3,TRBD1,TGTGCCTGGGATAGGACAGGGGTAGAATCTGGAAACACCATATATTTT,CAWDRTGVESGNTIYF
.,TRBV5-4,TRBJ2-2,.,TGTGCCAGCAGGGAAAGTCGACAGGGAGGAACCGGGGAGCTGTTTTTT,CASRESRQGGTGELFF
.,TRBV19,TRBJ2-5,.,TGTGCCAGTAGTATCCCCAGGGGTGCCCAGTACTTC,CASSIPRGAQYF
.,TRBV9,TRBJ1-1,.,TGTGCCAGCACCCGGGAGGTGAATGGAGCTTTCTTT,CASTREVNGAFF
once,TRBV4-1,TRBJ1-5,.,TGCGCCAGCAGCCTCACTTCAGGCAGACAGCCCCAGCATTTT,CASSLTSGRQPQHF
.,TRBV9,TRBJ1-5,.,TGTGCCAGCAGCGCGGGTCTTTTGAATCAGCCCCAGCATTTT,CASSAGLLNQPQHF
once,TRBV7-3,TRBJ2-1,TRBD2,TGTGCCAGCAGCCAAATAGGACTAGCGGGGGGGCTCAATGAGCAGTTCTTC,CASSQIGLAGGLNEQFF
.,TRBV19,TRBJ2-6,TRBD1,TGTGCCAGTAGTGGGACAGGGTACACTGGGGCCAACGTCCTGACTTTC,CASSGTGYTGANVLTF
.,TRBV12-3/TRBV12-4,TRBJ2-1,.,TGTGCCAGCAGTTTAGCGCAAAGGGAGAAGGAGTTCTTC,CASSLAQREKEFF
.,TRBV7-3,TRBJ2-3,.,TGTGCCAGCAGCTCAGGACAGAGCACAGATACGCAGTATTTT,CASSSGQSTDTQYF
.,TRBV2,TRBJ1-2,TRBD1,TGTGCCAGCAGTGAAGAGAAGGGGGCAGGCTATGGCTACACCTTC,CASSEEKGAGYGYTF
.,TRBV2,TRBJ1-1,.,TGTGCCAGCAGTGAGACAGCGCACACTGAAGCTTTCTTT,CASSETAHTEAFF
few,TRBV30,TRBJ1-6,TRBD1,TGTGCCTGGAAGGGGACAGGTAGCTCACCCCTCCACTTT,CAWKGTGSSPLHF
.,TRBV7-3,TRBJ2-1,TRBD2,TGTGCCAGCAGCCCCCGGACTAGCTCGTACAATGAGCAGTTCTTC,CASSPRTSSYNEQFF